This T cell receptor (beta chain) was obtained from a study of T-cell memory formation after mild COVID-19. For the study at large: TCR clusters were mostly confined to one donor each.

It was 5'RACE with constant-segment primers that produced the TCR alpha and TCR beta cDNA libraries, which carried sample barcodes and UMIs. TCRdb re-called the 5' RACE reads through MiXCR, storing one row per CDR3 protein. Of under 300,000 distinct CDR3 sequences listed, 7% to 10% are singletons. Overall study findings and caveats: Clones contracting across day 15 to 85 had a balanced CD4/CD8 profile; later expanding clones leaned CD4+. Contracting CD8+ clones were enriched in EMRA, CD4+ mainly in CM and EM.

About this clonotype: As yet, its antigen is unknown.

Trimming cost V 3 bases and J 14 bases, with 16 bases left between them. The length of the CDR3 is 13 residues. Specimen: PBMCs or a T cell subset sorted from them (not recorded which). The receptor comes from a man younger than 35 who had mild COVID-19 (a few samples of this study predate the infection). Cell type and time point are not known. This sequence joins TRBV12-3 or TRBV12-4 and TRBJ1-4; no firm D call. CDR3 DNA sequence: TGTGCCAGCAGTTTGGGCAGATTGGGAGGTCTGTTTTTT. Amino acids: CASSLGRLGGLFF.